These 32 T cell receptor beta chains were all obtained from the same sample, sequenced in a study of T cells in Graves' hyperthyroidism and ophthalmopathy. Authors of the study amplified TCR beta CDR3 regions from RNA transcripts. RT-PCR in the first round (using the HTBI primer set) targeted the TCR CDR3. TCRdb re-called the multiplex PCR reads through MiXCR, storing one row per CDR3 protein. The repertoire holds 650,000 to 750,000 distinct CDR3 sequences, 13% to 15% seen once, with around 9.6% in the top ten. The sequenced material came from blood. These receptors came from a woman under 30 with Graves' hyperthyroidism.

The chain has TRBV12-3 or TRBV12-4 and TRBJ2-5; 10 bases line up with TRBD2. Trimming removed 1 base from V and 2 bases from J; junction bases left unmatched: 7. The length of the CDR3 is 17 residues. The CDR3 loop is CASSLGASGREQETQYF. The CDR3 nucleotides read TGTGCCAGCAGTTTAGGGGCGAGCGGGAGGGAACAAGAGACCCAGTACTTC.

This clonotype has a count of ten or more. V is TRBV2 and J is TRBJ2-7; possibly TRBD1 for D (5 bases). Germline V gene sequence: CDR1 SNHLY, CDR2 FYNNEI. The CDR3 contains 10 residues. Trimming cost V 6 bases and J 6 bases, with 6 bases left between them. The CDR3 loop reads CASSRAEQYF. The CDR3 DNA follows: TGTGCCAGCAGCAGGGCCGAGCAGTACTTC.

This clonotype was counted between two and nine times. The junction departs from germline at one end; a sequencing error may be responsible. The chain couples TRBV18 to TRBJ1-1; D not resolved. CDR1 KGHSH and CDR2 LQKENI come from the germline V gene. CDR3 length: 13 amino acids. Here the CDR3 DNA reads TGTGCCAGCTCACCTATCTGGAACACTGAAGCTTCCTTT. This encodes CASSPIWNTEASF.

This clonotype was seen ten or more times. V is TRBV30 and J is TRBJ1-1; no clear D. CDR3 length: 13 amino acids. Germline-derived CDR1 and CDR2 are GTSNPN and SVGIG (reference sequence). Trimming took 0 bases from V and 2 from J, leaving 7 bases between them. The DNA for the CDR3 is TGTGCCTGGAGTGTAACCAGTAACACTGAAGCTTTCTTT. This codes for CAWSVTSNTEAFF.

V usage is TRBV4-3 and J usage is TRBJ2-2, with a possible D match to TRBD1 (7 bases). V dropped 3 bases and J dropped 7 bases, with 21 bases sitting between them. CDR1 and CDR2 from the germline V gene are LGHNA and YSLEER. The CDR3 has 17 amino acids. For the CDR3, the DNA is TGCGCCAGCAGCCATCACCCTGGGGCAGGGGGAGGCGGGGAGCTGTTTTTT. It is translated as CASSHHPGAGGGGELFF.

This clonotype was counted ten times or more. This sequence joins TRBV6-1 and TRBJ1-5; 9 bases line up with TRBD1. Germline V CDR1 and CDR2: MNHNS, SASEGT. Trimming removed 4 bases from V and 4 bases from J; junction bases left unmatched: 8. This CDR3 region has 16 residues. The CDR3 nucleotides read TGTGCCAGCAGTGTTACAGGGGGCGCAAGGAATCAGCCCCAGCATTTT. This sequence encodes CASSVTGGARNQPQHF.

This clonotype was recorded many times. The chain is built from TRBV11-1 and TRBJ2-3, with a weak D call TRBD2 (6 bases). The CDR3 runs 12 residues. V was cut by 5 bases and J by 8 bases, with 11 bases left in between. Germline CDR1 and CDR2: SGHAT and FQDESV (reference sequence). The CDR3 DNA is TGTGCCAGCAGCCTCCTCGGGGGTACGCAGTATTTT. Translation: CASSLLGGTQYF.

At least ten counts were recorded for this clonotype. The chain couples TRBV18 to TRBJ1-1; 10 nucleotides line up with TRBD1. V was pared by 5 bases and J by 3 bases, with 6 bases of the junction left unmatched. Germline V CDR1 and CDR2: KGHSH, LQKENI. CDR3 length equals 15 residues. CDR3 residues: CASSSGTGADTEAFF. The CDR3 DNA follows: TGTGCCAGCTCATCCGGGACAGGGGCGGACACTGAAGCTTTCTTT.

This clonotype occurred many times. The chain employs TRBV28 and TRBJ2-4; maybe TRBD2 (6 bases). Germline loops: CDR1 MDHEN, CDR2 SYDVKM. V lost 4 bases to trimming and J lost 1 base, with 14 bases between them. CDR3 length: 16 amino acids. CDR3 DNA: TGTGCCAGCAGTTCGCAAGGGGAGGTGGCCAAAAACATTCAGTACTTC. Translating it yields CASSSQGEVAKNIQYF.

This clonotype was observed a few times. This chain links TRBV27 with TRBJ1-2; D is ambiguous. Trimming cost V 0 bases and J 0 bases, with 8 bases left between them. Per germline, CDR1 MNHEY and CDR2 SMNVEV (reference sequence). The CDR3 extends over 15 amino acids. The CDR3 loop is CASSLSQAPNYGYTF. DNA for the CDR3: TGTGCCAGCAGTTTATCCCAGGCCCCTAACTATGGCTACACCTTC.

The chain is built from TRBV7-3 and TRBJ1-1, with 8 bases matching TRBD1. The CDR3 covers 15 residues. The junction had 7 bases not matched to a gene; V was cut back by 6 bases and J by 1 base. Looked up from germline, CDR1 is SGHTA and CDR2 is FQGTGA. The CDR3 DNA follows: TGTGCCAGCAGGCCAGGGGGCGGCGCGAACACTGAAGCTTTCTTT. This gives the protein CASRPGGGANTEAFF.

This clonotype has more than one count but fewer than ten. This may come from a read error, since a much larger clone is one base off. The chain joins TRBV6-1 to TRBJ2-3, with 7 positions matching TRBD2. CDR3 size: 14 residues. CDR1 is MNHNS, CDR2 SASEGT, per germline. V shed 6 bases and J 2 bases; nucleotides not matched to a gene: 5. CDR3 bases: TGTGCCAGCAGCCGGGACTACTCCACAGATACGCAGTATTTT. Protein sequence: CASSRDYSTDTQYF.

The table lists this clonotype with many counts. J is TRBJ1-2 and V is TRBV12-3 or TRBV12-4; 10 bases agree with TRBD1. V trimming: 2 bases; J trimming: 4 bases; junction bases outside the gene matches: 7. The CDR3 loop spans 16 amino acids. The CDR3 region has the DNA TGTGCCAGCAGTTTAACCTCGGGACAGGGGTCCTATGGCTACACCTTC. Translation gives CASSLTSGQGSYGYTF.

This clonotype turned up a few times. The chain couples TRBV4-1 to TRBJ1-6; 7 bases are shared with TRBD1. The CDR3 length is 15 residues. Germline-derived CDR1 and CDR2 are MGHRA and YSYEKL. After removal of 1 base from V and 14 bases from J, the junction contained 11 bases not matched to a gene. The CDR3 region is CASSQGRDSFLTLHF. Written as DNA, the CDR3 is TGCGCCAGCAGCCAAGGCCGGGACAGCTTTCTAACCCTCCACTTT.

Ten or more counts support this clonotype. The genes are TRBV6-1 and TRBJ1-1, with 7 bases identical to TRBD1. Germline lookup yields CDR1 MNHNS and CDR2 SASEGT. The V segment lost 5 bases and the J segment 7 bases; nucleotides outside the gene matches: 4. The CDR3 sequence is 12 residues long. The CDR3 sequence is CASSYGTVEAFF. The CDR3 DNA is TGTGCCAGCAGTTACGGGACAGTTGAAGCTTTCTTT.

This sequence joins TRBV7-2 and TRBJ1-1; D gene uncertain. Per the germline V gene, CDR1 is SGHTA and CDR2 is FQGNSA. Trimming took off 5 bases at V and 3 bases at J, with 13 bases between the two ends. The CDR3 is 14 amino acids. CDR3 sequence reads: CASSPPSVDTEAFF. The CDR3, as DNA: TGTGCCAGCAGCCCCCCATCCGTGGACACTGAAGCTTTCTTT.

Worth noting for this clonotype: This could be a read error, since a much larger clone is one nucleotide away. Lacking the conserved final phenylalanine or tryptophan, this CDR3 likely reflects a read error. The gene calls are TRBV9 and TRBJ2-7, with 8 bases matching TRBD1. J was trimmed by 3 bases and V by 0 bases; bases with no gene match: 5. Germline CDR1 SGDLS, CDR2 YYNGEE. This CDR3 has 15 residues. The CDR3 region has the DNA TGTGCCAGCAGCGTAGGGACAGGGAGTATCTACGAGCAGTACCTC. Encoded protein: CASSVGTGSIYEQYL.

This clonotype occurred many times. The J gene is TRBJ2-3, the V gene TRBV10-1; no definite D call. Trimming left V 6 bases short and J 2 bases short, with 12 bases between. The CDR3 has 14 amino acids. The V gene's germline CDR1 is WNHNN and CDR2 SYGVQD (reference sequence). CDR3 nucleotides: TGCGCCAGCAGCTCACAGAGAATCACAGATACGCAGTATTTT. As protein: CASSSQRITDTQYF.

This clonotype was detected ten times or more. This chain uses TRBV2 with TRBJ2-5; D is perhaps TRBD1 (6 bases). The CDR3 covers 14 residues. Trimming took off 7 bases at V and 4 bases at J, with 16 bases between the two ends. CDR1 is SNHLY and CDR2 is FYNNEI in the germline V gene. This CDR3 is CASKWTRGGETQYF. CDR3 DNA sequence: TGTGCCAGCAAATGGACCCGAGGGGGAGAGACCCAGTACTTC.

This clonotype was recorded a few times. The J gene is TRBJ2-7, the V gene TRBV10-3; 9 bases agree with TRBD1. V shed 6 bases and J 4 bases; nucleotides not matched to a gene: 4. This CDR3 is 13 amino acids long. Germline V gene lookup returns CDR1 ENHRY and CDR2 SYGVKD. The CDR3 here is CAISRGQGYEQYF. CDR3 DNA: TGTGCCATCAGCCGGGGACAGGGATACGAGCAGTACTTC.

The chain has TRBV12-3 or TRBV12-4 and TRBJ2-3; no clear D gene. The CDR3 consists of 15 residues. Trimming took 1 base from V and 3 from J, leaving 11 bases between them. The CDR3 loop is CASSLGVGRTDTQYF. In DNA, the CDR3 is TGTGCCAGCAGTTTAGGGGTGGGCAGAACAGATACGCAGTATTTT.

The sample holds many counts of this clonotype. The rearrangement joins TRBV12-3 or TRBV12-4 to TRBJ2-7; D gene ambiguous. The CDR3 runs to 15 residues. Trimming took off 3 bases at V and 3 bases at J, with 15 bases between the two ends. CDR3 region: CASSLSWSGDYEQYF. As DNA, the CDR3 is TGTGCCAGCAGTTTGTCCTGGTCAGGCGACTACGAGCAGTACTTC.

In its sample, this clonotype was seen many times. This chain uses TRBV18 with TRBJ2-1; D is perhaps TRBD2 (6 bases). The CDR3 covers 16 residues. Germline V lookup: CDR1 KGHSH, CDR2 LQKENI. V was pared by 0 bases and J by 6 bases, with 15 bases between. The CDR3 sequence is CASSPPSGAGGNEQFF. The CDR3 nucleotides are TGTGCCAGCTCACCACCGTCGGGAGCCGGAGGCAATGAGCAGTTCTTC.

CDR3 in amino acids: CASSPLDFLGANVLTF. In DNA form, the CDR3 reads TGTGCCAGCTCCCCCCTTGACTTTTTAGGGGCCAACGTCCTGACTTTC. The gene calls are TRBV28 and TRBJ2-6; D is uncertain. The V end was cut by 8 bases, the J end by 4 bases, with 18 bases between. In germline, CDR1 is MDHEN, CDR2 SYDVKM. The CDR3 extends over 16 amino acids.

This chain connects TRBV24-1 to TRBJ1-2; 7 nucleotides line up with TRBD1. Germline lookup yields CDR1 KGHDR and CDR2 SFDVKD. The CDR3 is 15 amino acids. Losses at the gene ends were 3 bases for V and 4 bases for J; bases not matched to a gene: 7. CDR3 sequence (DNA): TGTGCCACCAGTGATGCCGGGACAGACCTCTATGGCTACACCTTC. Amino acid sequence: CATSDAGTDLYGYTF.

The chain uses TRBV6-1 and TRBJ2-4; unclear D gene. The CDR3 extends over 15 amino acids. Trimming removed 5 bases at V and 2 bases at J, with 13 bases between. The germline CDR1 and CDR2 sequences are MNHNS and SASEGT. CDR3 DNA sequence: TGTGCCAGCAGTACCCCGGTAACTACCAAAAACATTCAGTACTTC. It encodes CASSTPVTTKNIQYF.

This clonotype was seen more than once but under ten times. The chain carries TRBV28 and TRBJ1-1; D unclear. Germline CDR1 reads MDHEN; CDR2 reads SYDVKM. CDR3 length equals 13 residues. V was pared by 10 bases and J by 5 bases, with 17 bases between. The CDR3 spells CATRTARRTEAFF. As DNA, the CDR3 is TGTGCCACAAGAACGGCTCGGCGAACTGAAGCTTTCTTT.

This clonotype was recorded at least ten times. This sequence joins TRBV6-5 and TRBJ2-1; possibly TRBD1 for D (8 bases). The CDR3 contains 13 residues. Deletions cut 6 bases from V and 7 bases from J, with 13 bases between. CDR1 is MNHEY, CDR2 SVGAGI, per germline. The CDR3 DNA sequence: TGTGCCAGCAGCTACAGGGGGGGTAATGAGCAGTTCTTC. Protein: CASSYRGGNEQFF.

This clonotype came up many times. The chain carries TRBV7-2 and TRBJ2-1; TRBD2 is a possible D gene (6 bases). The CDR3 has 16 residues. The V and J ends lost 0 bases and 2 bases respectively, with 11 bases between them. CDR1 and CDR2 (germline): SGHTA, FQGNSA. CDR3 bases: TGTGCCAGCAGCTTAGCACCCGGGACTGCCTACAATGAGCAGTTCTTC. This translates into CASSLAPGTAYNEQFF. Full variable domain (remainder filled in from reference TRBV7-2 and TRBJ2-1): GAGVSQSPSNKVTEKGKDVELRCDPISGHTALYWYRQSLGQGLEFLIYFQGNSAPDKSGLPSDRFSAERTGGSVSTLTIQRTQQEDSAVYLCASSLAPGTAYNEQFFGPGTRLTVL.

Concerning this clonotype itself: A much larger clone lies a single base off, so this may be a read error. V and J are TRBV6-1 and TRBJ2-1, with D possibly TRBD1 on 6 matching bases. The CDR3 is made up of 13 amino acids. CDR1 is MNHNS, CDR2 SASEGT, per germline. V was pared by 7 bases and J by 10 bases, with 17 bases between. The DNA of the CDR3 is TGTGCCAGCAATCCGACAGGACGCTACGAGCAGTTCTTC. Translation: CASNPTGRYEQFF.

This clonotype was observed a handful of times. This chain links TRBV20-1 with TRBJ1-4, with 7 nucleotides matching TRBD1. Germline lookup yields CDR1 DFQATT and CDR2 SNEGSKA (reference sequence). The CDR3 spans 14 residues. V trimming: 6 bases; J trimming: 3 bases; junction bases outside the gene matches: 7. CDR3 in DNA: TGCAGTGCGACCAGGGGGACGGCTAATGAAAAACTGTTTTTT. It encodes CSATRGTANEKLFF.

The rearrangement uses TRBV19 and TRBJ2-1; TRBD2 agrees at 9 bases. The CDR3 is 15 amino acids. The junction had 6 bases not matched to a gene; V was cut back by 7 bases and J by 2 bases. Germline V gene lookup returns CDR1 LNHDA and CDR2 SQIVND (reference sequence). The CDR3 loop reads CASKQTSGTYNEQFF. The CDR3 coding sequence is TGTGCCAGTAAACAGACTAGCGGTACCTACAATGAGCAGTTCTTC.